This T cell receptor beta chain stems from a study of blood T cell repertoires in COVID-19. Study as a whole: COVID-19 samples, acute and convalescent, were from the United States, Italy and Spain.

Enrollees, roughly 18 to 89 years old, lived in 24 US areas. Participant-given clinical history determined each cohort assignment. Among Cohort 3 donors, those recovered had two negative PCRs, clearance, or symptom resolution. Libraries were prepared by immunoSEQ multiplex PCR; TCRdb keeps only in-frame clonotypes and omits some of them. The sample lists a few hundred thousand clones, approximately 88% occurring once. This clone was seen just once. The CDR3 covers 12 residues. V gave up 6 bases and J gave up 7 bases; unmatched junction bases: 5. The germline V gene has CDR1 MDHEN and CDR2 SYDVKM. What was sequenced was PBMCs or T cells enriched from blood (not recorded which). The receptor was isolated from a woman aged 40 to 50 who had recovered from COVID-19. The chain links TRBV28 to TRBJ1-2; 7 nucleotides line up with TRBD1. As DNA, the CDR3 is TGTGCCAGCAGGGGACAGACGGCTGGCTACACCTTC. This gives the protein CASRGQTAGYTF.